The clone carrying this TCR beta chain was counted many times. This sample's RNA came from whole unsorted tissue. More than 3 cm separated this lung sample from the edge of the tumor. This entry comes from a study of tumor and adjacent non-tumor tissue in lung cancer. A modified ARM-PCR protocol with three rounds of nested PCR amplified TCRbeta. TCRdb re-called the multiplex PCR reads with MiXCR, one entry per CDR3 protein. The data show roughly 48,000 distinct CDR3 sequences, under 75% seen once. Sequencing was done on a sample of distant non-tumor lung tissue. This receptor was identified in a woman aged 65 to 85 with non-small cell lung cancer.

CDR3 residues: CASSSGQNEKLFF. The CDR3 region has the DNA TGCGCCAGCAGCTCGGGACAGAATGAAAAACTGTTTTTT. The chain joins TRBV5-1 to TRBJ1-4, with 7 bases lining up with TRBD1. The J segment lost 5 bases and the V segment lost 3 bases, leaving 1 base of the junction unmatched. The germline V gene has CDR1 SGHRS and CDR2 YFSETQ. There are 13 residues in the CDR3.